This T cell receptor beta chain was captured by sequencing in a study of cytomegalovirus exposure and HLA in healthy donors. Background on the study: The platform used for the approximately 120 validation repertoires matched that of the approximately 620 first-cohort repertoires, a later analysis reported.

Sequencing used immunoSEQ multiplex PCR; TCRdb keeps in-frame clones, though not all of them. This sample has approximately 230,000 clones, with roughly 87% found just once. Findings and limits, study-wide: A classifier reportedly called cytomegalovirus status with high sensitivity and specificity. Confirmation in vitro established that a few CMV-associated chains were specific for CMV antigens.

A word on this clone: The target antigen is unknown.

Specimen: PBMCs. This receptor was taken from a man aged 18 to 30 in good health and CMV-seropositive.

This CDR3 is CAISEMGGNTEAFF. CDR3 nucleotides: TGTGCCATCAGTGAGATGGGTGGGAACACTGAAGCTTTCTTT. The V call is TRBV10-3, the J call TRBJ1-1; no reliable D call. The germline V and J ends were trimmed by 2 bases and 1 base, with 8 bases remaining between them. The germline V gene has CDR1 ENHRY and CDR2 SYGVKD. CDR3 length: 14 residues.